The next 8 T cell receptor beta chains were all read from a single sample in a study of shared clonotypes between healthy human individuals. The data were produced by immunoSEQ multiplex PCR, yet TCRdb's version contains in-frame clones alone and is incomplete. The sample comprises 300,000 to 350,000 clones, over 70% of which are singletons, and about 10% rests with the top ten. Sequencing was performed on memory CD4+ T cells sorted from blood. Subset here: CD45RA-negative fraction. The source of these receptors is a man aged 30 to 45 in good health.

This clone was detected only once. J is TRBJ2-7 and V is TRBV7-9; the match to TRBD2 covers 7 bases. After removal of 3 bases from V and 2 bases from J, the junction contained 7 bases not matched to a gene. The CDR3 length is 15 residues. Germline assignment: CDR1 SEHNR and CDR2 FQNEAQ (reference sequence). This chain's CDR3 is CASSFSSGPTYEQYF. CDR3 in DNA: TGTGCCAGCAGCTTCAGTAGCGGGCCTACCTACGAGCAGTACTTC.

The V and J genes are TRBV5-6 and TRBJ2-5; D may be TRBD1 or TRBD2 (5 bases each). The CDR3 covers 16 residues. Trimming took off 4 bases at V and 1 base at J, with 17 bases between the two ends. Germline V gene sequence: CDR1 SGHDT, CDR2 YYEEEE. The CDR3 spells CASSRWGTVGQETQYF. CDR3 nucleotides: TGTGCCAGCAGCCGGTGGGGGACGGTAGGCCAAGAGACCCAGTACTTC.

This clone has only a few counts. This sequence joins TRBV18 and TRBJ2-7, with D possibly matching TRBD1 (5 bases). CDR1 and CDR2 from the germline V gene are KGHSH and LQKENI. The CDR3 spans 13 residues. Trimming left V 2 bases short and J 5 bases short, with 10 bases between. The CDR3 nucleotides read TGTGCCAGCTCACCAAATCAGGGTGACGAGCAGTACTTC. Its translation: CASSPNQGDEQYF.

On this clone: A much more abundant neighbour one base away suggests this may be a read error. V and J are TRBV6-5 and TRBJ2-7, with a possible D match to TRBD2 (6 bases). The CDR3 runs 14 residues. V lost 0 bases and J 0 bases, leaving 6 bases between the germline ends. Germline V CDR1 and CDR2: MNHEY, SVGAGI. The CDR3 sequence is CASSYSTSSYEQYF. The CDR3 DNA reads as TGTGCCAGCAGTTACTCGACTAGCTCCTACGAGCAGTACTTC.

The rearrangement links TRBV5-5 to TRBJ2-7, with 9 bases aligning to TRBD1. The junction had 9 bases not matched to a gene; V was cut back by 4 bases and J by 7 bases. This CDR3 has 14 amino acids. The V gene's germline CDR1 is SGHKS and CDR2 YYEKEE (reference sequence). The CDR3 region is CASSRDRVIWEQYF. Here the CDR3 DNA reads TGTGCCAGCAGCCGGGACAGGGTAATATGGGAGCAGTACTTC.

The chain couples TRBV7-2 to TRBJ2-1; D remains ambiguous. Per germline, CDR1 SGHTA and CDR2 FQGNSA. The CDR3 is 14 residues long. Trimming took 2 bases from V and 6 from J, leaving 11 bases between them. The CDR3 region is CASSLRSGPNEQFF. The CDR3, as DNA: TGTGCCAGCAGCTTAAGGTCAGGACCCAATGAGCAGTTCTTC.

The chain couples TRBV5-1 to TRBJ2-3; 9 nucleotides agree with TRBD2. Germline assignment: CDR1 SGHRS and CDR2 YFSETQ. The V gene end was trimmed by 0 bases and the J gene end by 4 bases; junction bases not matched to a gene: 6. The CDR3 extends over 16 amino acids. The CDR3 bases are TGCGCCAGCAGCTTGGTTTTAGCGGGAGAGGCAGATACGCAGTATTTT. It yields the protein CASSLVLAGEADTQYF.

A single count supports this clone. The CDR3: CASSGHYSGNTIYF. Written as DNA, the CDR3 is TGTGCCAGCAGTGGACATTACTCTGGAAACACCATATATTTT. J is TRBJ1-3 and V is TRBV2; D not certain. This CDR3 is built from 14 residues. V gave up 4 bases and J gave up 0 bases, with 7 bases separating them. Looked up from germline, CDR1 is SNHLY and CDR2 is FYNNEI.